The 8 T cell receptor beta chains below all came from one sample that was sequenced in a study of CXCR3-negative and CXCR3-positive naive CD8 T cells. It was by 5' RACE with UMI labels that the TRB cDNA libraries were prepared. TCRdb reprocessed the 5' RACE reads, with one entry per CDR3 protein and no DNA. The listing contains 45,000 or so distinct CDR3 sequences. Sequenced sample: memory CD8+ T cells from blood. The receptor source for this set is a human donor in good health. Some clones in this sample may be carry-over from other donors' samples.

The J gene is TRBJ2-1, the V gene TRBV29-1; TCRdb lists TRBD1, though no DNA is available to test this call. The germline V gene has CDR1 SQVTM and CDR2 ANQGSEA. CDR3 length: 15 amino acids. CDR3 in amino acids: CSVHPGPRQYNEQFF.

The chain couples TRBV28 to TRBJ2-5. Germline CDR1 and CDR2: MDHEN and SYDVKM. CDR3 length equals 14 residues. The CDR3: CASSFVALQETQYF.

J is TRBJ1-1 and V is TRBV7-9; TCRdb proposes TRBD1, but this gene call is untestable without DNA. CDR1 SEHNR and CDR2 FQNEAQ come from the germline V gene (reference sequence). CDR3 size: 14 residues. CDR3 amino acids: CASSPWDRGTEAFF.

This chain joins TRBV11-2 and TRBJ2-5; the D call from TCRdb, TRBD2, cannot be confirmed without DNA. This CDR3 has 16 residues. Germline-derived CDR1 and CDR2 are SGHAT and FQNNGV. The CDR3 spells CASSPRSGGGQETQYF.

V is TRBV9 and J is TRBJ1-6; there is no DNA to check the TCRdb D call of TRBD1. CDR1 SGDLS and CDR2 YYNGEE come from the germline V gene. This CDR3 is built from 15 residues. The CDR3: CASSVTSGHNSPLHF. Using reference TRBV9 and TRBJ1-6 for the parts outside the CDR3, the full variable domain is DSGVTQTPKHLITATGQRVTLRCSPRSGDLSVYWYQQSLDQGLQFLIQYYNGEERAKGNILERFSAQQFPDLHSELNLSSLELGDSALYFCASSVTSGHNSPLHFGNGTRLTVT.

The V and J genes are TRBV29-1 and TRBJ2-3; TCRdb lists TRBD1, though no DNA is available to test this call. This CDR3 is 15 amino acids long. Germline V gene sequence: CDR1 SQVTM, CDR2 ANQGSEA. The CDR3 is CSVEVWDRSTDTQYF.

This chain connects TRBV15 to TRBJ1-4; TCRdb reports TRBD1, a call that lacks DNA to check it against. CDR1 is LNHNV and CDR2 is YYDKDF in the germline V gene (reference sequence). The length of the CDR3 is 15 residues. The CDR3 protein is CATSAGGTTNEKLFF.

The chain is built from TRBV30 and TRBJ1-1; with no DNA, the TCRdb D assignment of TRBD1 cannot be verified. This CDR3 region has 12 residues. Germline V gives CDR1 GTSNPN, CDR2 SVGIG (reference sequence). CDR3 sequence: CAWSTGETEAFF.